This T cell receptor (beta chain) derives from a study of cytomegalovirus exposure and HLA in healthy donors. Study results and limitations: A few CMV-associated chains were confirmed in vitro to be specific for CMV antigens. Rare TCR sequences dominated, though some public TCRs recurred in many donors. The listing of 150 to 200 TCR beta chains classed them as cytomegalovirus-associated.

As concerns this clone: The target antigen is unknown.

The donors were part of the approximately 120-subject validation cohort, which stood apart from the roughly 730-subject first cohort. V was clipped by 6 bases and J by 5 bases; unmatched bases: 5. The germline V gene has CDR1 SNHLY and CDR2 FYNNEI. CDR3 length: 14 amino acids. Generated by immunoSEQ multiplex PCR, the TCRdb table keeps only in-frame clones and is missing some. Here the sample spans 90,000 to 130,000 clones, more than 75% being singletons. The source material was PBMCs. This sequence originates from a woman aged 25 to 45 in good health and CMV-seropositive. The chain links TRBV2 to TRBJ2-3; 10 nucleotides align to TRBD2. For the CDR3, the DNA is TGTGCCAGCAGACCCTGGACTAGCGGAGATACGCAGTATTTT. Its protein product is CASRPWTSGDTQYF.